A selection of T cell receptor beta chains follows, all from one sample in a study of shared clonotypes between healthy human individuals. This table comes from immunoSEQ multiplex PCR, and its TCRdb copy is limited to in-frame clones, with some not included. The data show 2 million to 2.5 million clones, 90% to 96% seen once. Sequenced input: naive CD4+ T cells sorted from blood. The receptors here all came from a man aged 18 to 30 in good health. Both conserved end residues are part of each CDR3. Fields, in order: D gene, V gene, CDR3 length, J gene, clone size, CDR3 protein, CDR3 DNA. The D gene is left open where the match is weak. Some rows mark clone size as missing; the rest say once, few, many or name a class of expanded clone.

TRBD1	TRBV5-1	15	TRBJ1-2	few	CASSLTTGDAYGYTF	TGCGCCAGCAGCTTGACGACAGGGGACGCCTATGGCTACACCTTC
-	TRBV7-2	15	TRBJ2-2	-	CASSLGGRQSGELFF	TGTGCCAGCAGCTTAGGGGGTCGACAGTCCGGGGAGCTGTTTTTT
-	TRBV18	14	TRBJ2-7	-	CASSPLGGRDEQYF	TGTGCCAGCTCACCGCTGGGGGGGCGCGACGAGCAGTACTTC
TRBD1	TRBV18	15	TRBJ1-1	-	CASSPQGAMQTEAFF	TGTGCCAGCTCTCCACAGGGGGCGATGCAAACTGAAGCTTTCTTT
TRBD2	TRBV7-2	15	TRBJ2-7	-	CASSFRGREAREQYF	TGTGCCAGCAGCTTTCGGGGGAGGGAGGCGCGCGAGCAGTACTTC
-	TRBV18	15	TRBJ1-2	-	CASSPTGQGLSGYTF	TGTGCCAGCTCACCGACCGGGCAGGGGTTATCAGGCTACACCTTC
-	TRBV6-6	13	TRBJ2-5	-	CASIMQEKETQYF	TGTGCCAGCATAATGCAGGAGAAAGAGACCCAGTACTTC
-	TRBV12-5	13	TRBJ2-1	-	CASGLDGTPKQFF	TGTGCTAGTGGTTTGGACGGGACTCCTAAGCAGTTCTTC
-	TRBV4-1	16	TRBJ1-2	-	CASSQVRGSWNYGYTF	TGCGCCAGCAGCCAAGTGAGAGGCAGCTGGAACTATGGCTACACCTTC
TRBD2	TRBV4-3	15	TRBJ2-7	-	CASSQDTGGRYEQYF	TGCGCCAGCAGCCAAGATACCGGGGGGAGGTACGAGCAGTACTTC
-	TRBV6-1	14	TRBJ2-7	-	CASSAGTDPIEQYF	TGTGCCAGCAGTGCCGGGACTGACCCTATCGAGCAGTACTTC
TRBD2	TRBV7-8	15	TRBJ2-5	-	CASSLSGGAGETQYF	TGTGCCAGCAGCTTAAGCGGGGGGGCCGGAGAGACCCAGTACTTC
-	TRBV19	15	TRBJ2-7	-	CASSIEDGTTYEQYF	TGTGCCAGTAGTATAGAGGACGGGACGACCTACGAGCAGTACTTC
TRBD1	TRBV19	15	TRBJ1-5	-	CASNSGGASNQPQHF	TGTGCCAGTAACTCAGGGGGCGCGAGCAATCAGCCCCAGCATTTT
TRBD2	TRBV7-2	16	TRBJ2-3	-	CASSRGRGSGTDTQYF	TGTGCCAGCAGCCGCGGGAGGGGGTCGGGCACAGATACGCAGTATTTT
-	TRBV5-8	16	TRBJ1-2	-	CASSSNDRLFNYGYTF	TGTGCCAGCAGCTCTAACGACAGGTTGTTTAACTATGGCTACACCTTC
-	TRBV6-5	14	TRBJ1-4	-	CASKATATNEKLFF	TGTGCCAGCAAAGCCACCGCAACTAATGAAAAACTGTTTTTT
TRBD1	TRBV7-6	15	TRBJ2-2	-	CASSSGQGGTGELFF	TGTGCCAGCAGCTCCGGACAGGGCGGCACCGGGGAGCTGTTTTTT
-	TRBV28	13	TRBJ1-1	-	CASSLFRDTEAFF	TGTGCCAGCAGTTTATTCAGGGACACTGAAGCTTTCTTT
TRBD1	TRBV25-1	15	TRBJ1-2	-	CASSPGDRDNYGYTF	TGTGCCAGCAGTCCGGGGGACAGGGACAACTATGGCTACACCTTC
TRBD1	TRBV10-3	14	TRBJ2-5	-	CAISSGTAKETQYF	TGTGCCATCAGTTCCGGGACAGCAAAAGAGACCCAGTACTTC
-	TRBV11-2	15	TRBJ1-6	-	CASSKGQIDNSPLHF	TGTGCCAGCAGCAAAGGACAGATCGATAATTCACCCCTCCACTTT
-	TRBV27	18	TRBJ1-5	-	CASSFDFRGGRYNQPQHF	TGTGCCAGCAGTTTTGATTTTAGGGGCGGACGGTACAATCAGCCCCAGCATTTT
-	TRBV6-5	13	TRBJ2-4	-	CASSWGLGNIQYF	TGTGCCAGCAGTTGGGGGTTGGGAAACATTCAGTACTTC
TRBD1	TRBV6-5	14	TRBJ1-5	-	CASRPDRAGQPQHF	TGTGCCAGCAGGCCAGACAGGGCCGGGCAGCCCCAGCATTTT
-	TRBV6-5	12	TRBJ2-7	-	CASRRPGNEQYF	TGTGCCAGCAGGCGCCCGGGTAACGAGCAGTACTTC
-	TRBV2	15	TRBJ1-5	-	CASSESRFSNQPQHF	TGTGCCAGCAGCGAGAGCCGGTTTAGCAATCAGCCCCAGCATTTT
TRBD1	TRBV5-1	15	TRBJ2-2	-	CASRGTGFLTGELFF	TGCGCCAGCAGAGGGACAGGGTTTTTGACCGGGGAGCTGTTTTTT
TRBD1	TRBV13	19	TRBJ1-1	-	CASSLGLGGQGWVGTEAFF	TGTGCCAGCAGCTTAGGCCTTGGGGGACAGGGTTGGGTCGGGACTGAAGCTTTCTTT
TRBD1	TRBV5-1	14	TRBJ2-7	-	CASSLYRGSSEQYF	TGCGCCAGCAGCTTATACAGGGGTTCCTCCGAGCAGTACTTC
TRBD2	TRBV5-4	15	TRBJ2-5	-	CASSSGLAGQETQYF	TGTGCCAGCAGCTCGGGACTAGCGGGGCAAGAGACCCAGTACTTC
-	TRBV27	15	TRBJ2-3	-	CASAPVYTGIDTQYF	TGTGCCAGCGCCCCAGTTTACACAGGGATAGATACGCAGTATTTT
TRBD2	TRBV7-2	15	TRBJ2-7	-	CASSLAAGGAYEQYF	TGTGCCAGCAGCTTAGCTGCGGGAGGGGCCTACGAGCAGTACTTC
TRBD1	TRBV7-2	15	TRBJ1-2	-	CASSLGTGGIYGYTF	TGTGCCAGCAGCTTAGGGACAGGGGGGATCTATGGCTACACCTTC
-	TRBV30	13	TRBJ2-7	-	CAWSYRVAYEQYF	TGTGCCTGGAGCTACAGGGTGGCCTACGAGCAGTACTTC
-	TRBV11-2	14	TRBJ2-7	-	CASSLGWGAREQYF	TGTGCCAGCAGCTTAGGCTGGGGGGCGCGAGAGCAGTACTTC
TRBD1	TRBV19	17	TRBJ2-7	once	CASSIPPGQGRLYEQYF	TGTGCCAGTAGTATCCCACCGGGACAGGGGCGACTTTACGAGCAGTACTTC